This T cell receptor (beta chain) was sequenced for a study of blood T cell repertoires in COVID-19. Study in general: Acute and convalescent COVID-19 specimens originated in the United States, Italy and Spain.

Someone with COVID-19 had been met by exposed participants within 2 weeks before study entry. V shed 5 bases and J 0 bases; nucleotides not matched to a gene: 5. The CDR3 spans 16 residues. The germline CDR1 and CDR2 sequences are SGHTA and FQGNSA. Authors' data handling: Quantification of nucleated cells was approximated via reference gene primer amplification. The data were produced by immunoSEQ multiplex PCR, yet TCRdb's version contains in-frame clones alone and is incomplete. V, J and clone size are those of that table, while D and trimming were read from the DNA. The sample consists of a few hundred thousand clones, roughly 80% of them appearing once.

The V gene is TRBV7-2, the J gene TRBJ1-5, with 9 bases that match TRBD1. Sequencing was performed on PBMCs or T cells enriched from blood (not recorded which). The receptor comes from a man aged 40-55 years who had been exposed to COVID-19. CDR3 amino acids: CASSHGQGYSNQPQHF. CDR3 nucleotides: TGTGCCAGCAGCCACGGACAGGGGTATAGCAATCAGCCCCAGCATTTT.